This T cell receptor beta chain was sequenced during a study of blood T cells in healthy people across ages. Study-wide results and limits: CMV infection status of these donors was not known.

The CDR3 consists of 13 residues. Germline V gene sequence: CDR1 DFQATT, CDR2 SNEGSKA (reference sequence). Trimming removed 1 base at V and 5 bases at J, with 9 bases between. Using a J-beta primer mix together with a sample-barcoded 5' primer, a second PCR was run for roughly 7 to 11 cycles. Each CDR3 protein is one row after TCRdb ran MiXCR on the 5' RACE reads. This table has some 780,000 distinct CDR3 sequences, more than 50% appearing once. Notes on this clonotype: The antigen remains unidentified.

This clonotype was obtained from a man aged 35 to 55 in good health. The chain links TRBV20-1 to TRBJ2-1; D not certain. The sample comprised blood. CDR3 DNA: TGCAGTGCTAGAGTAGCCCCGAACAATGAGCAGTTCTTC. Translated, it gives CSARVAPNNEQFF.